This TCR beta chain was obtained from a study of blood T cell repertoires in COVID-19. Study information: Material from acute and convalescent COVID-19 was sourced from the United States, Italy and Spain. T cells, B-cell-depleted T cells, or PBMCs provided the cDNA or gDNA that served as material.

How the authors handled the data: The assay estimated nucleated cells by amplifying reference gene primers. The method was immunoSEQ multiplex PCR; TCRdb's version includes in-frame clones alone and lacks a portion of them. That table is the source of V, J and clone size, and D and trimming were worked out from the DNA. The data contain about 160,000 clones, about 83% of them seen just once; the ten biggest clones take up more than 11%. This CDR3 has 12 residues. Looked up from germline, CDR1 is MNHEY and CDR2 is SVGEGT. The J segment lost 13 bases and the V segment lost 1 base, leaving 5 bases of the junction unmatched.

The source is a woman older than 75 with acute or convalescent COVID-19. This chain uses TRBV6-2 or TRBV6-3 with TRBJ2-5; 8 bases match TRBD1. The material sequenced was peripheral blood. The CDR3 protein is CASSYLGQVPYF. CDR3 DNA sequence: TGTGCCAGCAGTTACTTGGGACAGGTCCCGTACTTC.